A selection of T cell receptor beta chains follows, all from one sample in a study of T cell repertoires in cytomegalovirus infection. TCRdb used MiXCR to reprocess the reads, holding one entry per CDR3 protein. The table has under 850,000 distinct CDR3 sequences, under 40% seen once. The sample consisted of PBMCs. Source of these receptors: a human donor in good health (CMV status not recorded). Some clones in this sample may be carry-over from other donors' samples. CDR3s include the opening cysteine and the closing phenylalanine or tryptophan. A D gene is named only where the DNA matches it firmly. Size values are once, few and many counts, or a class for expanded clones, and some rows have none.

abundance: NA; v_gene: TRBV28; j_gene: TRBJ1-2; d_gene: TRBD1; CDR3aa: CASSLVGQATNYGYTF; CDR3nt: TGTGCCAGCAGTTTAGTTGGACAGGCCACTAACTATGGCTACACCTTC
abundance: NA; v_gene: TRBV28; j_gene: TRBJ1-1; d_gene: NA; CDR3aa: CASIQGVSTEAFF; CDR3nt: TGTGCCAGCATTCAAGGGGTAAGCACTGAAGCTTTCTTT
abundance: many; v_gene: TRBV7-2; j_gene: TRBJ1-1; d_gene: NA; CDR3aa: CASSLSVNTEAFF; CDR3nt: TGTGCCAGCAGCTTATCAGTGAACACTGAAGCTTTCTTT
abundance: NA; v_gene: TRBV6-1; j_gene: TRBJ1-2; d_gene: TRBD1; CDR3aa: CASSRGRGGYTF; CDR3nt: TGTGCCAGCAGCAGGGGGCGAGGAGGCTACACCTTC
abundance: NA; v_gene: TRBV3-1; j_gene: TRBJ2-1; d_gene: NA; CDR3aa: CASSHGEGGYNEQFF; CDR3nt: TGTGCCAGCAGCCACGGAGAGGGAGGTTACAATGAGCAGTTCTTC
abundance: NA; v_gene: TRBV29-1; j_gene: TRBJ2-2; d_gene: NA; CDR3aa: CSVEGVGGGNTGELFF; CDR3nt: TGCAGCGTTGAAGGGGTAGGGGGGGGGAACACCGGGGAGCTGTTTTTT
abundance: NA; v_gene: TRBV12-3/TRBV12-4; j_gene: TRBJ2-2; d_gene: NA; CDR3aa: CASSLGDPGELFF; CDR3nt: TGTGCCAGCAGTTTGGGGGATCCCGGGGAGCTGTTTTTT
abundance: NA; v_gene: TRBV11-2; j_gene: TRBJ1-2; d_gene: NA; CDR3aa: CASSLSYAGGYTF; CDR3nt: TGTGCCAGCAGCTTGTCCTACGCCGGTGGCTACACCTTC
abundance: few; v_gene: TRBV12-3/TRBV12-4; j_gene: TRBJ1-6; d_gene: NA; CDR3aa: CASSLWNSPLHF; CDR3nt: TGTGCCAGCAGTTTGTGGAATTCACCCCTCCACTTT
abundance: NA; v_gene: TRBV7-6; j_gene: TRBJ2-2; d_gene: NA; CDR3aa: CASGFGDGLTGELFF; CDR3nt: TGTGCCAGCGGCTTCGGGGACGGCCTCACCGGGGAGCTGTTTTTT
abundance: NA; v_gene: TRBV7-4; j_gene: TRBJ2-1; d_gene: TRBD2; CDR3aa: CASSQVGLAGGNEQFF; CDR3nt: TGTGCCAGCAGCCAGGTAGGGCTAGCGGGAGGCAATGAGCAGTTCTTC
abundance: NA; v_gene: TRBV7-8; j_gene: TRBJ2-7; d_gene: TRBD2; CDR3aa: CASTPRLAVRDEQYF; CDR3nt: TGTGCCAGCACCCCGCGGCTAGCGGTAAGGGACGAGCAGTACTTC
abundance: few; v_gene: TRBV18; j_gene: TRBJ1-1; d_gene: TRBD1; CDR3aa: CASSPRLHGAGQGEAEAFF; CDR3nt: TGTGCCAGCTCACCACGGTTGCATGGGGCCGGGCAGGGGGAGGCTGAAGCTTTCTTT
abundance: few; v_gene: TRBV27; j_gene: TRBJ1-2; d_gene: TRBD1; CDR3aa: CASSPRETGYGYTF; CDR3nt: TGTGCCAGCAGCCCAAGGGAGACAGGGTATGGCTACACCTTC
abundance: once; v_gene: TRBV14; j_gene: TRBJ1-1; d_gene: NA; CDR3aa: CASRLSLSWPQAFF; CDR3nt: TGTGCCAGCAGACTTTCCCTGTCGTGGCCGCAAGCTTTCTTT
abundance: NA; v_gene: TRBV28; j_gene: TRBJ2-1; d_gene: NA; CDR3aa: CASTSGQPYNEQFF; CDR3nt: TGTGCCAGCACTTCAGGACAGCCCTACAATGAGCAGTTCTTC
abundance: few; v_gene: TRBV7-9; j_gene: TRBJ2-5; d_gene: TRBD2; CDR3aa: CASSRTLAGGETQYF; CDR3nt: TGTGCCAGCAGCCGTACACTAGCGGGAGGAGAGACCCAGTACTTC
abundance: NA; v_gene: TRBV11-2; j_gene: TRBJ2-1; d_gene: NA; CDR3aa: CASSLVGRQNWEQFF; CDR3nt: TGTGCCAGCAGCTTAGTAGGGCGCCAGAATTGGGAGCAGTTCTTC
abundance: NA; v_gene: TRBV11-2; j_gene: TRBJ2-7; d_gene: NA; CDR3aa: CASSLVADPVYEQYF; CDR3nt: TGTGCCAGCAGCTTAGTAGCGGATCCTGTCTACGAGCAGTACTTC
abundance: NA; v_gene: TRBV20-1; j_gene: TRBJ2-3; d_gene: TRBD2; CDR3aa: CSAQGLARPDTQYF; CDR3nt: TGCAGTGCTCAGGGACTAGCGAGGCCGGATACGCAGTATTTT
abundance: NA; v_gene: TRBV4-2; j_gene: TRBJ2-3; d_gene: TRBD2; CDR3aa: CASSQEGLASTDTQYF; CDR3nt: TGTGCCAGCAGCCAAGAGGGACTAGCGTCGACAGATACGCAGTATTTT
abundance: NA; v_gene: TRBV7-2; j_gene: TRBJ2-1; d_gene: TRBD2; CDR3aa: CASSFTSGLYNEQFF; CDR3nt: TGTGCCAGCAGTTTCACTAGCGGGCTGTACAATGAGCAGTTCTTC
abundance: NA; v_gene: TRBV5-4; j_gene: TRBJ1-1; d_gene: NA; CDR3aa: CASSSGVAGTNTEAFF; CDR3nt: TGTGCCAGCAGCTCTGGAGTTGCAGGTACGAACACTGAAGCTTTCTTT
abundance: NA; v_gene: TRBV29-1; j_gene: TRBJ2-1; d_gene: TRBD2; CDR3aa: CSVVLAGGEQFF; CDR3nt: TGCAGCGTTGTTCTAGCGGGAGGAGAGCAGTTCTTC
abundance: NA; v_gene: TRBV5-1; j_gene: TRBJ2-7; d_gene: NA; CDR3aa: CASSRGGGEIYEQYF; CDR3nt: TGCGCCAGCAGCCGGGGCGGCGGCGAGATCTACGAGCAGTACTTC
abundance: many; v_gene: TRBV25-1; j_gene: TRBJ2-7; d_gene: NA; CDR3aa: CASSEASGLFYEQYF; CDR3nt: TGTGCCAGCAGTGAGGCCTCGGGACTCTTTTACGAGCAGTACTTC
abundance: once; v_gene: TRBV20-1; j_gene: TRBJ1-1; d_gene: NA; CDR3aa: CSAFSGLQNTEAFF; CDR3nt: TGCAGTGCCTTCTCGGGCCTTCAGAACACTGAAGCTTTCTTT
abundance: few; v_gene: TRBV15; j_gene: TRBJ1-1; d_gene: NA; CDR3aa: CATSRDSGGLAEAFF; CDR3nt: TGTGCCACCAGCAGAGATTCGGGGGGGTTGGCTGAAGCTTTCTTT
abundance: few; v_gene: TRBV6-6; j_gene: TRBJ1-2; d_gene: TRBD1; CDR3aa: CASGGRDRELGGYTF; CDR3nt: TGTGCCAGCGGAGGAAGGGACAGGGAATTAGGTGGCTACACCTTC
abundance: NA; v_gene: TRBV6-5; j_gene: TRBJ1-1; d_gene: NA; CDR3aa: CASSQLPGQGNTEAFF; CDR3nt: TGTGCCAGCAGTCAACTGCCCGGGCAGGGGAACACTGAAGCTTTCTTT
abundance: few; v_gene: TRBV25-1; j_gene: TRBJ2-3; d_gene: NA; CDR3aa: CASSESDRPPDTQYF; CDR3nt: TGTGCCAGCAGTGAATCGGACCGGCCGCCAGATACGCAGTATTTT